Listed below are T cell receptor beta chains from one sample, sequenced in a study of blood T cell repertoires in COVID-19. Clones were sequenced by immunoSEQ multiplex PCR, and TCRdb holds only the in-frame ones, with some missing. The data hold approximately 300,000 clones, with around 90% observed a single time. The sample comprised peripheral blood. These receptors came from a young man with active or convalescent COVID-19. Each CDR3 is given with its conserved first and last residue. The D gene is left open where the match is weak. Only part of the rows carry a size: once, few, many, or a class if the clone is expanded.

d_gene: -
j_gene: TRBJ1-5
v_gene: TRBV7-8
abundance: few
CDR3nt: TGTGCCAGCAGTTTCACAGGGACTATCAATCAGCCCCAGCATTTT
CDR3aa: CASSFTGTINQPQHF

d_gene: TRBD1
j_gene: TRBJ2-7
v_gene: TRBV12-5
abundance: -
CDR3nt: TGTGCTAGTGGTTTGGGCACAGGGGGCGTGGGGGAGCAGTACTTC
CDR3aa: CASGLGTGGVGEQYF

d_gene: -
j_gene: TRBJ2-7
v_gene: TRBV7-2
abundance: -
CDR3nt: TGTGCCAGCAGCCCTGGGAGCTTCTACGAGCAGTACTTC
CDR3aa: CASSPGSFYEQYF

d_gene: TRBD1
j_gene: TRBJ2-2
v_gene: TRBV18
abundance: -
CDR3nt: TGTGCCAGCTCACCGGAGGACAGGGGCGGCACCGGGGAGCTGTTTTTT
CDR3aa: CASSPEDRGGTGELFF

d_gene: TRBD1
j_gene: TRBJ2-7
v_gene: TRBV6-2/TRBV6-3
abundance: once
CDR3nt: TGTGCCAGCAGTTACCCGGGACAGGGGCGCTACGAGCAGTACTTC
CDR3aa: CASSYPGQGRYEQYF

d_gene: TRBD1
j_gene: TRBJ1-5
v_gene: TRBV10-3
abundance: -
CDR3nt: TGTGCCATCAGCCGGGACAGGGACTTTAGCAATCAGCCCCAGCATTTT
CDR3aa: CAISRDRDFSNQPQHF

d_gene: TRBD1
j_gene: TRBJ1-1
v_gene: TRBV19
abundance: -
CDR3nt: TGTGCCAGTAACAGGGGTGATACTGAAGCTTTCTTT
CDR3aa: CASNRGDTEAFF

d_gene: -
j_gene: TRBJ2-2
v_gene: TRBV6-4
abundance: -
CDR3nt: TGTGCCAGCAGCTTATACCCGACTAGGACCGGGGAGCTGTTTTTT
CDR3aa: CASSLYPTRTGELFF

d_gene: TRBD1
j_gene: TRBJ2-7
v_gene: TRBV10-3
abundance: -
CDR3nt: TGTGCCATCGGCCGGGACAGGGTTTCCCTAGGCTACGAGCAGTACTTC
CDR3aa: CAIGRDRVSLGYEQYF

d_gene: TRBD1
j_gene: TRBJ1-5
v_gene: TRBV12-3/TRBV12-4
abundance: -
CDR3nt: TGTGCCAGCAGTTTTGGACAGGAACCCCAGCATTTT
CDR3aa: CASSFGQEPQHF

d_gene: -
j_gene: TRBJ2-7
v_gene: TRBV9
abundance: -
CDR3nt: TGTGCCAGCAGCGATCGGGACTTCTCATACGAGCAGTACTTC
CDR3aa: CASSDRDFSYEQYF

d_gene: -
j_gene: TRBJ1-1
v_gene: TRBV5-1
abundance: -
CDR3nt: TGCGCCAGCAGCTTGAGGGGATGGAACACTGAAGCTTTCTTT
CDR3aa: CASSLRGWNTEAFF

d_gene: -
j_gene: TRBJ1-6
v_gene: TRBV5-6
abundance: -
CDR3nt: TGTGCCAGCAGCGAGGGCTCCTATAATTCACCCCTCCACTTT
CDR3aa: CASSEGSYNSPLHF

d_gene: -
j_gene: TRBJ1-1
v_gene: TRBV6-5
abundance: -
CDR3nt: TGTGCCAGCAGTTACTTCAGGGTTGGCACTGAAGCTTTCTTT
CDR3aa: CASSYFRVGTEAFF

d_gene: TRBD1
j_gene: TRBJ1-3
v_gene: TRBV4-3
abundance: -
CDR3nt: TGCGCCAGCAGCCAAGATCCGGGACAGGGAGCTACCATATATTTT
CDR3aa: CASSQDPGQGATIYF